These 23 T cell receptor beta chains were sequenced from one sample in a study of CD8 T cells in ankylosing spondylitis. Study outcomes and limitations: Made up of about eight highly homologous variants, a TCR beta motif appeared characteristic of ankylosing spondylitis blood.

MiXCR, applied by TCRdb to the 5' RACE reads, yields one record per CDR3 protein. The table shows roughly 490,000 distinct CDR3 sequences, with roughly 5.3% occurring only once. Antigens for these TCRs are unknown. What was sequenced was blood, either unsorted or a sorted T cell fraction (not recorded which). The source of these receptors is a male donor with ankylosing spondylitis.

Ten or more counts support this clonotype. V gene TRBV15 combines with J gene TRBJ1-2; no clear D. CDR1 is LNHNV, CDR2 YYDKDF, per germline (reference sequence). Trimming took off 0 bases at V and 5 bases at J, with 4 bases between the two ends. The CDR3 runs 12 residues. The DNA for the CDR3 is TGTGCCACCAGCAGAGAACAGTATGGCTACACCTTC. It is translated as CATSREQYGYTF.

The genes are TRBV5-1 and TRBJ2-7; 13 nucleotides align to TRBD2. This CDR3 has 15 amino acids. Germline V gene lookup returns CDR1 SGHRS and CDR2 YFSETQ. The junction had 4 bases not matched to a gene; V was cut back by 1 base and J by 6 bases. The CDR3 sequence: CASSLRTSGRGEQYF. CDR3 DNA: TGCGCCAGCAGCTTGAGGACTAGCGGGAGAGGCGAGCAGTACTTC.

The table lists this clonotype with many counts. The chain couples TRBV5-1 to TRBJ2-1; no clear D. The CDR3 has 15 amino acids. The germline CDR1 and CDR2 sequences are SGHRS and YFSETQ. The V end lost 0 bases, the J end lost 5 bases, and 12 bases lay between the germline ends. CDR3 coding DNA: TGCGCCAGCAGCTTGGGCAGGTTCCCCGACAATGAGCAGTTCTTC. Its protein product is CASSLGRFPDNEQFF.

The chain joins TRBV7-2 to TRBJ2-3, with 8 bases matching TRBD2. This CDR3 is built from 15 residues. From germline, CDR1 is SGHTA and CDR2 FQGNSA. Trimming removed 5 bases from V and 6 bases from J; junction bases left unmatched: 10. The CDR3 loop is CASSRGGAREDTQYF. The CDR3 nucleotides are TGTGCCAGCAGCCGGGGGGGGGCGCGTGAGGATACGCAGTATTTT.

This clonotype was seen repeatedly, ten times or more. The chain carries TRBV10-3 and TRBJ2-7; 7 bases align to TRBD2. Germline assignment: CDR1 ENHRY and CDR2 SYGVKD. After removal of 6 bases from V and 3 bases from J, the junction contained 8 bases not matched to a gene. This CDR3 has 14 amino acids. CDR3 bases: TGTGCCATCAGCCTTTCGGGGGACTACTACGAGCAGTACTTC. It is translated as CAISLSGDYYEQYF.

The chain uses TRBV15 and TRBJ2-3, with 14 bases fitting TRBD2. The CDR3 spans 18 residues. Trimming took 0 bases from V and 5 from J; bases not matched to a gene: 7. CDR1 and CDR2 from the germline V gene are LNHNV and YYDKDF (reference sequence). CDR3 region: CATSRDGLAGGVRDTQYF. In nucleotides, the CDR3 is TGTGCCACCAGCAGAGATGGACTAGCGGGGGGCGTAAGAGATACGCAGTATTTT. The full variable domain, with the rest looked up from reference TRBV15 and TRBJ2-3, is DAMVIQNPRYQVTQFGKPVTLSCSQTLNHNVMYWYQQKSSQAPKLLFHYYDKDFNNEADTPDNFQSRRPNTSFCFLDIRSPGLGDTAMYLCATSRDGLAGGVRDTQYFGPGTRLTVL.

This chain connects TRBV2 to TRBJ2-1, with a weak D call TRBD2 (6 bases). Germline V lookup: CDR1 SNHLY, CDR2 FYNNEI. V was shortened by 1 base and J by 4 bases, with 11 bases between the two germline ends. The CDR3 has 15 residues. CDR3 DNA: TGTGCCAGCAGTGAAGGCCTAGCGAGTTACAATGAGCAGTTCTTC. Residues: CASSEGLASYNEQFF.

This clonotype has at least ten counts. The chain joins TRBV7-9 to TRBJ1-4, with 10 nucleotides matching TRBD1. Germline CDR1 is SEHNR and CDR2 is FQNEAQ (reference sequence). The junction had 7 bases not matched to a gene; V was cut back by 4 bases and J by 5 bases. The CDR3 spans 16 residues. The CDR3 region has the DNA TGTGCCAGCAGCTCGGGACGACAGGGGGCGAATGAAAAACTGTTTTTT. Translated: CASSSGRQGANEKLFF.

This clonotype was detected many times. The chain recombines TRBV24-1 with TRBJ1-1; D may be TRBD1 (5 bases). The CDR3 length is 14 residues. Germline V gene sequence: CDR1 KGHDR, CDR2 SFDVKD. Trimming removed 7 bases at V and 11 bases at J, with 22 bases between. The CDR3 coding sequence is TGTGCCACCAGCGACCCCGGGACCGAAAAGAGGGCTTTCTTT. Its protein is CATSDPGTEKRAFF.

This clonotype was recorded at least ten times. The rearrangement uses TRBV7-2 and TRBJ1-3, with D uncertain. Germline V CDR1 and CDR2: SGHTA, FQGNSA. This CDR3 is built from 15 residues. V was clipped by 3 bases and J by 0 bases, with 9 bases between them. As DNA, the CDR3 is TGTGCCAGCAGCTTGGGGAGCTTCTCTGGAAACACCATATATTTT. The encoded protein is CASSLGSFSGNTIYF.

This clonotype has a count of ten or more. The V call is TRBV6-5, the J call TRBJ1-1; no clear D. V shed 3 bases and J shed 1 base, with 12 bases lying between them. Looked up from germline, CDR1 is MNHEY and CDR2 is SVGAGI. The CDR3 is 15 residues long. The CDR3 DNA follows: TGTGCCAGCAGTTATCATATCGGAGAGAACACTGAAGCTTTCTTT. This codes for CASSYHIGENTEAFF.

This clonotype came up many times. The rearrangement joins TRBV20-1 to TRBJ2-4, with D unresolved. V lost 0 bases and J lost 9, with 12 bases in between. Germline values: CDR1 DFQATT, CDR2 SNEGSKA (reference sequence). The CDR3 extends over 13 amino acids. The CDR3 sequence: CSARDGPAGIQYF. CDR3 bases: TGCAGTGCTAGAGATGGGCCCGCTGGCATTCAGTACTTC.

A few counts support this clonotype. An end of the junction differs from the germline gene, which may be a read error. The chain has TRBV7-7 and TRBJ2-7; D unresolved. This CDR3 comprises 13 residues. Germline CDR1 SSHAT, CDR2 FNYEAQ (reference sequence). CDR3 DNA: TGTGCTAGCAGCTTACAGATCTACTACGAGCAGTACTTC. Translated: CASSLQIYYEQYF.

This clonotype was counted many times. The chain links TRBV12-3 or TRBV12-4 to TRBJ2-7, with D perhaps matching TRBD1 (6 bases). This CDR3 contains 13 residues. Trimming removed 6 bases from V and 3 bases from J, with 12 bases in between. As DNA, the CDR3 is TGTGCCAGCAGCCCAGGGACATACTACGAGCAGTACTTC. Translated, it gives CASSPGTYYEQYF.

This clonotype was detected many times. V and J are TRBV4-3 and TRBJ2-7; D not certain. Germline V gene sequence: CDR1 LGHNA, CDR2 YSLEER. With 1 base removed from V and 7 bases from J, the gap between germline ends came to 20 bases. This CDR3 region has 16 residues. CDR3 loop: CASSQGRFRTLREQYF. For the CDR3, the DNA is TGCGCCAGCAGCCAAGGGAGATTCAGAACTCTACGGGAGCAGTACTTC.

This clonotype was picked up many times. The V and J genes are TRBV7-2 and TRBJ1-5; 8 bases map to TRBD1. Germline lookup yields CDR1 SGHTA and CDR2 FQGNSA. V gave up 2 bases and J gave up 7 bases; unmatched junction bases: 7. The CDR3 consists of 15 residues. The CDR3 nucleotides read TGTGCCAGCAGCTTAACACAGGGGGGTTGGCAGCCCCAGCATTTT. Encoded protein: CASSLTQGGWQPQHF.

The rearrangement joins TRBV4-1 to TRBJ2-7; 7 positions agree with TRBD2. Unmatched junction bases numbered 6, after V lost 2 bases and J lost 2 bases. The CDR3 covers 15 residues. Germline lookup yields CDR1 MGHRA and CDR2 YSYEKL. The CDR3 loop is CASSQLSGATYEQYF. The CDR3 DNA is TGCGCCAGCAGCCAATTAAGCGGGGCGACCTACGAGCAGTACTTC.

The chain combines TRBV7-2 with TRBJ2-2, with no clear D. Germline V CDR1 and CDR2: SGHTA, FQGNSA. The length of the CDR3 is 13 residues. The V and J ends lost 5 bases and 9 bases respectively, with 13 bases between them. The CDR3 sequence: CASSTTPTWELFF. Written as DNA, the CDR3 is TGTGCCAGCAGCACAACCCCAACCTGGGAGCTGTTTTTT.

The table lists this clonotype with many counts. The rearrangement joins TRBV4-1 to TRBJ2-5, with D maybe TRBD2 (6 bases). This CDR3 region has 13 residues. The V and J ends lost 4 bases and 5 bases respectively, with 11 bases between them. Per the germline V gene, CDR1 is MGHRA and CDR2 is YSYEKL. The CDR3 DNA reads TGCGCCAGCAGCCGAGGGGAGGTGGAGACCCAGTACTTC. The encoded protein is CASSRGEVETQYF.

This clonotype was counted many times. This chain joins TRBV25-1 and TRBJ2-7; a possible D gene is TRBD2 (6 bases). Looked up from germline, CDR1 is MGHDK and CDR2 is SYGVNS. CDR3 length: 14 residues. The V end lost 7 bases, the J end lost 2 bases, and 15 bases lay between the germline ends. CDR3 sequence: CASMSSGDPYEQYF. CDR3 in DNA: TGTGCCAGCATGAGTAGCGGTGACCCCTACGAGCAGTACTTC.

This clonotype has a count of ten or more. V gene TRBV10-3 combines with J gene TRBJ1-5; D gene uncertain. Germline values: CDR1 ENHRY, CDR2 SYGVKD. CDR3 length equals 13 residues. V was cut by 6 bases and J by 2 bases, with 8 bases left in between. Written as DNA, the CDR3 is TGTGCCATCAGGGGGTCGGGCAATCAGCCCCAGCATTTT. It translates to CAIRGSGNQPQHF.

This clonotype was seen ten or more times. The chain uses TRBV4-2 and TRBJ1-2; 9 bases agree with TRBD1. CDR3 length equals 17 residues. The ends lost 1 base at V and 7 bases at J; junction bases unmatched: 13. CDR1 LGHNA and CDR2 YNFKEQ come from the germline V gene. The CDR3 spells CASSQALIPETGGGYTF. For the CDR3, the DNA is TGTGCCAGCAGCCAAGCGCTAATCCCGGAGACAGGGGGTGGCTACACCTTC.

This clonotype was detected many times. The chain is built from TRBV9 and TRBJ1-4, with 7 positions matching TRBD1. Germline CDR1 SGDLS, CDR2 YYNGEE. The CDR3 spans 14 residues. V lost 3 bases to trimming and J lost 8 bases; unmatched junction nucleotides: 7. CDR3 DNA: TGTGCCAGCAGCGCAACAGGGGTCCAGGAAAAACTGTTTTTT. As protein: CASSATGVQEKLFF.